These T cell receptor beta chains were read from a single sample in a study of cytomegalovirus exposure and HLA in healthy donors. TCRdb keeps only in-frame clones here, not all; method: immunoSEQ multiplex PCR. The repertoire includes approximately 120,000 clones, 74% of them detected once, and about 4% sits in the top ten. Sequencing input: PBMCs. The receptors here all came from a woman aged 45 to 65 in good health and CMV-seropositive. Both conserved end residues are part of each CDR3. D genes are given only for firm matches. Size is omitted from some rows. Given values are once, few, many or a class for expanded clones.

j_gene | d_gene | v_gene | abundance | CDR3nt | CDR3aa
TRBJ2-2 | TRBD2 | TRBV2 | few | TGTGCCAGCAGGAGACTAGCGGGGGGAAACACCGGGGAGCTGTTTTTT | CASRRLAGGNTGELFF
TRBJ1-2 | TRBD1 | TRBV5-8 | . | TGTGCCAGCAGCTATAACAGGGGTTGGGACTATGGCTACACCTTC | CASSYNRGWDYGYTF
TRBJ1-2 | . | TRBV14 | . | TGTGCCAGCAGCCGGGTCAGGGGCACATCGAAGGTCTATGGCTACACCTTC | CASSRVRGTSKVYGYTF
TRBJ1-5 | TRBD1 | TRBV7-2 | . | TGTGCCAGCAGCCTTGACAGGGGTAGTCAGCCCCAGCATTTT | CASSLDRGSQPQHF
TRBJ2-3 | . | TRBV6-1 | . | TGTGCCAGCAGTGATAGGGAGGGGGGGCGACACACAGATACGCAGTATTTT | CASSDREGGRHTDTQYF
TRBJ2-3 | . | TRBV21-1 | . | TGTGCCAGCTCAGTTTGGGGCCGCCCGCGGACAGGGTCTACAGATACGCAGTATTTT | CASSVWGRPRTGSTDTQYF
TRBJ2-3 | . | TRBV19 | . | TGTGCCAGTAGTGACCCAGGGGGGTTGGCAGATACGCAGTATTTT | CASSDPGGLADTQYF
TRBJ1-6 | TRBD1 | TRBV18 | . | TGTGCCAGCTCACCCCCGGGACAGGGCGGTTCACCCCTCCACTTT | CASSPPGQGGSPLHF
TRBJ1-6 | TRBD1 | TRBV5-1 | . | TGCGCCAGCAGCTTTGACCGGGACAGGGGCTCACCCCTCCACTTT | CASSFDRDRGSPLHF
TRBJ2-2 | TRBD1 | TRBV9 | . | TGTGCCAGCAGTCATAAGACCGGGACAGGGAACACCGGGGAGCTGTTTTTT | CASSHKTGTGNTGELFF
TRBJ1-6 | TRBD1 | TRBV7-2 | . | TGTGCCAGCAGCTCAACACCAGGGGGCGATTCACCCCTCCACTTT | CASSSTPGGDSPLHF
TRBJ1-5 | TRBD1 | TRBV19 | . | TGTGCCAGTAGTAAGGAACTAGGAGGGGGCTATCAGCCCCAGCATTTT | CASSKELGGGYQPQHF
TRBJ1-2 | TRBD1 | TRBV30 | . | TGTGCCTGGAGTGACAGGGGTCACCCTACCCCTAACTATGGCTACACCTTC | CAWSDRGHPTPNYGYTF
TRBJ2-1 | . | TRBV5-1 | . | TGCGCCAGCAGCTTGGCGGTAAGCTCCTACAATGAGCAGTTCTTC | CASSLAVSSYNEQFF
TRBJ2-4 | . | TRBV7-9 | . | TGTGCCAGCAGCCCCAGGGGTGCCAAAAACATTCAGTACTTC | CASSPRGAKNIQYF
TRBJ2-7 | TRBD1 | TRBV9 | . | TGTGCCAGCAGCGCCGGGACAGGGGGCTACGAGCAGTACTTC | CASSAGTGGYEQYF